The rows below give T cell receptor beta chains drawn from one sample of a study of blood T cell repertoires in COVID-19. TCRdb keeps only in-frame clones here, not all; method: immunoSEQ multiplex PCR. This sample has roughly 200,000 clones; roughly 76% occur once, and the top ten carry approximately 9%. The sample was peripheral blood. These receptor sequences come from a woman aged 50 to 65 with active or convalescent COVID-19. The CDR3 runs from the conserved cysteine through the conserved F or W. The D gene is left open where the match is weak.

CAISSGEHNSPLHF TRBJ1-6 . TRBV10-3
CAWSVGGVNSPLHF TRBJ1-6 . TRBV30
CASSETSGTGTYEQYF TRBJ2-7 TRBD1 TRBV25-1
CASSVESGVGTGELFF TRBJ2-2 . TRBV9
CASSLVAGGNTGELFF TRBJ2-2 TRBD2 TRBV7-8
CAWSVQYNSPLHF TRBJ1-6 . TRBV30
CASSGTSGLSTDTQYF TRBJ2-3 TRBD2 TRBV7-6
CAWRKDRPSYTF TRBJ1-2 . TRBV30
CATEDSPPRDTEAFF TRBJ1-1 . TRBV19
CASSIQGAGGELFF TRBJ2-2 TRBD1 TRBV19
CASSVDGQGVAGELFF TRBJ2-2 TRBD1 TRBV9
CASSYYAGEYGYTF TRBJ1-2 . TRBV6-5
CASSLGGGNTIYF TRBJ1-3 . TRBV12-3/TRBV12-4
CASSQWSGSTDTQYF TRBJ2-3 . TRBV16
CASSVSGSNQPQHF TRBJ1-5 . TRBV19
CASSLEFRGTSYEQYF TRBJ2-7 . TRBV7-6
CASGVSGNQPQHF TRBJ1-5 . TRBV2
CAWSDGPGREKLFF TRBJ1-4 . TRBV30
CASSSLTSRIRGEQFF TRBJ2-1 TRBD2 TRBV6-2/TRBV6-3
CASSFRNTGELFF TRBJ2-2 . TRBV7-3
CASKPGSATNEKLFF TRBJ1-4 . TRBV2
CASSPRGSGGYTF TRBJ1-2 . TRBV14
CASSQSGLAFF TRBJ1-1 . TRBV3-1/TRBV3-2
CASSSTGDKARNEKLFF TRBJ1-4 TRBD1 TRBV5-1
CASSDMWGRRVNSPLHF TRBJ1-6 . TRBV6-1
CASSYSGTSGNEQFF TRBJ2-1 TRBD2 TRBV6-2/TRBV6-3
CAWSIMNEQFF TRBJ2-1 . TRBV30
CASRETSGDVYEQYF TRBJ2-7 TRBD2 TRBV3-1/TRBV3-2
CASSSVVRNEKLFF TRBJ1-4 . TRBV3-1/TRBV3-2
CASSLAGNYGYTF TRBJ1-2 . TRBV11-2
CAWSVLTGSGYTF TRBJ1-2 . TRBV30
CASSLTGVGNEQFF TRBJ2-1 . TRBV7-3
CASSLPTGTMSSPLHF TRBJ1-6 TRBD1 TRBV2
CASSVGTEDQPQHF TRBJ1-5 . TRBV9
CASRRQGTNGHEQYF TRBJ2-7 TRBD1 TRBV2
CAWSVWGDSYNSPLHF TRBJ1-6 . TRBV30
CASKPYGGQMNTGELFF TRBJ2-2 . TRBV27
CASSMGSGAFGNTIYF TRBJ1-3 . TRBV19
CASSEGAIDQPQHF TRBJ1-5 . TRBV6-1
CASSQARGGASTDTQYF TRBJ2-3 TRBD2 TRBV4-3
CASSTAGTREYGYTF TRBJ1-2 . TRBV19
CASRQQGWNEQFF TRBJ2-1 TRBD1 TRBV7-9
CASGLGGGPVFF TRBJ2-1 TRBD2 TRBV12-5
CASSREAAVGYTF TRBJ1-2 . TRBV7-6
CASSSRQGNTGELFF TRBJ2-2 TRBD1 TRBV11-3
CASLRGDYNEKLFF TRBJ1-4 . TRBV28
CASSYRAGGGFGELFF TRBJ2-2 TRBD2 TRBV7-8
CASSQAPDTEAFF TRBJ1-1 . TRBV4-2
CSASQGPTYEQYF TRBJ2-7 . TRBV20-1